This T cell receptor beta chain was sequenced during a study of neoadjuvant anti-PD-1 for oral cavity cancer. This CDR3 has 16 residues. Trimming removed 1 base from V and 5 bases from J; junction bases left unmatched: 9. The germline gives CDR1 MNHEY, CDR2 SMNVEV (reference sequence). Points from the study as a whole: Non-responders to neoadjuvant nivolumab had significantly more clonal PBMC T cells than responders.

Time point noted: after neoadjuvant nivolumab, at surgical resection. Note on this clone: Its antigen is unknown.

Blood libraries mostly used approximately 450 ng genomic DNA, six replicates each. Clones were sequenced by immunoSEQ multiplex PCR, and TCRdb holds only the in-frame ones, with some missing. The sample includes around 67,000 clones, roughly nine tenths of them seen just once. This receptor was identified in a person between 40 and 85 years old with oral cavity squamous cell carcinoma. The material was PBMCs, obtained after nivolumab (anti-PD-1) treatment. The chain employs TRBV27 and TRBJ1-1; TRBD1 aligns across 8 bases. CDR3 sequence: CASSLYAGGGGTEAFF. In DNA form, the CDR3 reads TGTGCCAGCAGTTTATATGCAGGGGGCGGAGGGACTGAAGCTTTCTTT.